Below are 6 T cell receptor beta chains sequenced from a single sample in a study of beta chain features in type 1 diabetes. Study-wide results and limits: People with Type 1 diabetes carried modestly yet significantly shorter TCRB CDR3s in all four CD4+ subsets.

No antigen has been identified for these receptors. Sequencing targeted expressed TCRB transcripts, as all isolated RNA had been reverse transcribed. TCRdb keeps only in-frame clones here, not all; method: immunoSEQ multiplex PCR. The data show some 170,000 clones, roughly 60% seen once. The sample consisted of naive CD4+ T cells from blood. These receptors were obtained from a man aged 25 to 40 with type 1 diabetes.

The CDR3 bases are TGTGCCAGCAGCTTACAAAGCCGTGAGCAGTTCTTC. Amino acids: CASSLQSREQFF. This chain connects TRBV11-2 to TRBJ2-1; no clear D gene. This CDR3 comprises 12 residues. V was trimmed by 2 bases and J by 9 bases, leaving 8 bases between them. The germline gives CDR1 SGHAT, CDR2 FQNNGV.

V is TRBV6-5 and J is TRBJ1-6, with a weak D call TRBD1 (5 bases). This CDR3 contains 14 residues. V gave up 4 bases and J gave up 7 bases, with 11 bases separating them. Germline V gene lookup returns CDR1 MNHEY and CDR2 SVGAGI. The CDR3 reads CASSWYGGNSPLHF. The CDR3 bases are TGTGCCAGCAGTTGGTACGGGGGAAATTCACCCCTCCACTTT.

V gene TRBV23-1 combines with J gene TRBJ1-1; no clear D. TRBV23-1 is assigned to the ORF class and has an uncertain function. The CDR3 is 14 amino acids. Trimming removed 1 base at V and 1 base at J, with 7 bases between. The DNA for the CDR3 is TGCGCCAGCAGTCAATTCTGTGAGAACACTGAAGCTTTCTTT. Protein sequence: CASSQFCENTEAFF.

DNA of the CDR3: TGCAGCGCCCGGACTAGCGGGGGCCTCGGTGAGCAGTTCTTC. It encodes CSARTSGGLGEQFF. V usage is TRBV29-1 and J usage is TRBJ2-1, with TRBD2 matching over 13 bases. Germline CDR1 is SQVTM and CDR2 is ANQGSEA. The CDR3 length is 14 residues. The V and J ends lost 7 bases and 9 bases, in that order; junction bases with no gene match: 9.

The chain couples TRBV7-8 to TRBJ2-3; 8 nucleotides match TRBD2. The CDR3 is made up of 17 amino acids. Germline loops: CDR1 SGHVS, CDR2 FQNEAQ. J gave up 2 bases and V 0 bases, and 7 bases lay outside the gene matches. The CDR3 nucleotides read TGTGCCAGCAGCTTAGCGTCCGGGGGGGAAATCACAGATACGCAGTATTTT. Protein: CASSLASGGEITDTQYF.

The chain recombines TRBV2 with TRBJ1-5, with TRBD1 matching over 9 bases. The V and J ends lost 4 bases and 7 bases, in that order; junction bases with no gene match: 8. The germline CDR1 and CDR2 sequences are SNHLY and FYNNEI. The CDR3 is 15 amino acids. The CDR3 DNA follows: TGTGCCAGCAGTGCGTGGACAGGGGCTGAACAGCCCCAGCATTTT. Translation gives CASSAWTGAEQPQHF.